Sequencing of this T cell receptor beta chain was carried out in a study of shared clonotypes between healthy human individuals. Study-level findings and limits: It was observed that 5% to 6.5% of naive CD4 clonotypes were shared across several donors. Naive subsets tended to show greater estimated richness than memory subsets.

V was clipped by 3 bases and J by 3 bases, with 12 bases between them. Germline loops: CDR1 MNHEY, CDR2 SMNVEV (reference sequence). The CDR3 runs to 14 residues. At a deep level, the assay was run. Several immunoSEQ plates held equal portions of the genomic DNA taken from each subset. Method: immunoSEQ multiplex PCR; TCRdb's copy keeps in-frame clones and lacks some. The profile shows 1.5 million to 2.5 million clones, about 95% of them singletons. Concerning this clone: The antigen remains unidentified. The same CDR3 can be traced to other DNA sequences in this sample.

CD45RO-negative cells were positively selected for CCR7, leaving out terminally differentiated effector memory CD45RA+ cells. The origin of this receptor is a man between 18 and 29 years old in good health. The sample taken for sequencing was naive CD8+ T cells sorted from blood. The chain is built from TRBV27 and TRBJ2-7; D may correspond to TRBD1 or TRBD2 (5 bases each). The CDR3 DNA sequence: TGTGCCAGCAGTTTTGGGGGACCCAGCTACGAGCAGTACTTC. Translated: CASSFGGPSYEQYF.